Listed here are 24 T cell receptor beta chains from one sample, sequenced in a study of T cells after yellow fever vaccination. TCRdb called the 5' RACE reads again in MiXCR, with one record for every CDR3 protein. The repertoire has hundreds of thousands of distinct CDR3 sequences, around 13% of them found once; the top ten carry approximately 3.3%. Sequences were derived from CD4+ T cells sorted from PBMCs, sampled 15 days after the yellow fever booster vaccination. The origin of the receptors is a man aged 18-30 years who received the YFV17D yellow fever vaccine.

This clonotype was counted a few times. The chain employs TRBV28 and TRBJ2-1; no reliable D call. Germline V gives CDR1 MDHEN, CDR2 SYDVKM. Trimming took 2 bases from V and 4 from J, leaving 12 bases between them. This CDR3 is 15 amino acids long. In DNA form, the CDR3 reads TGTGCCAGCAGTTTAGTGGCCTCCAAATACAATGAGCAGTTCTTC. This encodes CASSLVASKYNEQFF.

This clonotype was found a few times. The chain links TRBV7-2 to TRBJ1-6; D is unresolved. CDR3 length: 17 residues. Germline V gene lookup returns CDR1 SGHTA and CDR2 FQGNSA. V was cut by 1 base and J by 5 bases, with 15 bases left in between. CDR3 residues: CASSLVPRGLDNSPLHF. In DNA form, the CDR3 reads TGTGCCAGCAGCTTAGTCCCTCGTGGGCTGGATAATTCACCCCTCCACTTT.

This clonotype was detected a few times. J is TRBJ1-1 and V is TRBV27; TRBD1 agrees at 7 bases. The CDR3 length is 14 residues. Germline loops: CDR1 MNHEY, CDR2 SMNVEV (reference sequence). Germline trimming cut 8 bases from V and 3 bases from J; bases unmatched to any gene: 9. The CDR3 region is CASLSRQGDTEAFF. In nucleotides, the CDR3 is TGTGCCAGCCTCTCGCGACAGGGCGACACTGAAGCTTTCTTT.

The chain couples TRBV11-2 to TRBJ2-7; either TRBD1 or TRBD2 may supply D (6 bases each). CDR1 is SGHAT, CDR2 FQNNGV, per germline. The ends were cut back, 5 bases at V and 2 bases at J, with 16 bases in the middle. The CDR3 spans 15 residues. CDR3 in amino acids: CASSPRGGLPYEQYF. Here the CDR3 DNA reads TGTGCCAGCAGCCCTCGTGGGGGGCTACCCTACGAGCAGTACTTC.

This clonotype showed up just a few times. The rearrangement links TRBV5-4 to TRBJ1-1, with 8 nucleotides matching TRBD1. CDR3 length: 15 residues. Germline lookup yields CDR1 SGHNT and CDR2 YYREEE (reference sequence). V shed 4 bases, J shed 4 bases, and the junction held 9 bases outside the gene matches. In DNA, the CDR3 is TGTGCCAGCAGCCCAAAGACAGGGGCCGGCACTGAAGCTTTCTTT. Protein sequence: CASSPKTGAGTEAFF. Looking up the rest from reference TRBV5-4 and TRBJ1-1 gives the full variable domain: ETGVTQSPTHLIKTRGQQVTLRCSSQSGHNTVSWYQQALGQGPQFIFQYYREEENGRGNFPPRFSGLQFPNYSSELNVNALELDDSALYLCASSPKTGAGTEAFFGQGTRLTVV.

V and J are TRBV19 and TRBJ2-3, with 9 bases fitting TRBD1. The CDR3 is made up of 15 amino acids. CDR1 is LNHDA and CDR2 is SQIVND in the germline V gene (reference sequence). V gave up 5 bases and J gave up 4 bases; unmatched junction bases: 7. CDR3 sequence (DNA): TGTGCCAGTAGTCTTACAGGGGGCGCGGCAGATACGCAGTATTTT. Protein product: CASSLTGGAADTQYF.

This clonotype has a count of ten or more. The rearrangement links TRBV5-1 to TRBJ2-5; 13 nucleotides align to TRBD2. This CDR3 contains 18 residues. Germline CDR1 SGHRS, CDR2 YFSETQ. V lost 3 bases to trimming and J lost 8 bases; unmatched junction nucleotides: 16. The CDR3 nucleotides read TGCGCCAGCAGCTGGAGGACTAGCGGGGGACCCACGGGGGAAACCCAGTACTTC. Translation: CASSWRTSGGPTGETQYF. The whole variable domain, filled in from reference TRBV5-1 and TRBJ2-5, reads KAGVTQTPRYLIKTRGQQVTLSCSPISGHRSVSWYQQTPGQGLQFLFEYFSETQRNKGNFPGRFSGRQFSNSRSEMNVSTLELGDSALYLCASSWRTSGGPTGETQYFGPGTRLLVL.

This clonotype has just a few counts. The chain couples TRBV20-1 to TRBJ1-4, with 7 bases identical to TRBD1. The V gene end was trimmed by 5 bases and the J gene end by 4 bases; junction bases not matched to a gene: 7. This CDR3 has 14 amino acids. Germline-derived CDR1 and CDR2 are DFQATT and SNEGSKA (reference sequence). CDR3 bases: TGCAGTGCTCTAACAGGGGCTGTTAATGAAAAACTGTTTTTT. As protein: CSALTGAVNEKLFF.

The chain uses TRBV6-5 and TRBJ2-5; TRBD2 matches at 9 bases. The CDR3 sequence is 16 residues long. V trimming: 4 bases; J trimming: 4 bases; junction bases outside the gene matches: 10. From germline, CDR1 is MNHEY and CDR2 SVGAGI. Here the CDR3 DNA reads TGTGCCAGCAGTTCCTCAGCGGGGGGAGAAGGAGAGACCCAGTACTTC. Amino acids: CASSSSAGGEGETQYF.

The chain employs TRBV20-1 and TRBJ1-4; D is possibly TRBD1 (6 bases). CDR3 length: 15 residues. The germline V gene encodes CDR1 DFQATT and CDR2 SNEGSKA (reference sequence). V lost 0 bases to trimming and J lost 5 bases, with 13 bases between them. The CDR3 bases are TGCAGTGCTAGAGAGATACAGGGTAACAATGAAAAACTGTTTTTT. Translation gives CSAREIQGNNEKLFF.

This clonotype was counted between two and nine times. The CDR3 reads CSARDSRGNYGYTF. DNA of the CDR3: TGCAGTGCTAGAGATAGTAGGGGTAACTATGGCTACACCTTC. This sequence joins TRBV20-1 and TRBJ1-2, with D tentatively TRBD1 (5 bases). Germline assignment: CDR1 DFQATT and CDR2 SNEGSKA (reference sequence). This CDR3 comprises 14 residues. The V end lost 0 bases, the J end lost 1 base, and 9 bases lay between the germline ends.

This clonotype was seen many times. The chain carries TRBV27 and TRBJ2-3, with TRBD2 matching 10 bases. The CDR3 contains 15 residues. Germline values: CDR1 MNHEY, CDR2 SMNVEV (reference sequence). V was pared by 6 bases and J by 4 bases, with 7 bases of the junction left unmatched. CDR3 protein: CASRTAGGMSDTQYF. In DNA form, the CDR3 reads TGTGCCAGCAGAACAGCGGGGGGGATGTCAGATACGCAGTATTTT.

This clonotype was detected a few times. The chain recombines TRBV5-4 with TRBJ1-1; 7 bases are a match to TRBD1. Germline assignment: CDR1 SGHNT and CDR2 YYREEE (reference sequence). The CDR3 has 18 amino acids. J gave up 0 bases and V 0 bases, and 11 bases lay outside the gene matches. CDR3 nucleotide sequence: TGTGCCAGCAGCTTGGGAGTGGTGACAGGGCAGCTGAACACTGAAGCTTTCTTT. Translated: CASSLGVVTGQLNTEAFF.

There are many counts of this clonotype. The chain joins TRBV7-9 to TRBJ2-7; D possibly corresponds to TRBD1 (5 bases). The germline V gene has CDR1 SEHNR and CDR2 FQNEAQ (reference sequence). The CDR3 spans 14 residues. V lost 4 bases, J lost 2 bases, and 12 bases lay in between. The CDR3 sequence: CASSSPSRAYEQYV. CDR3 nucleotide sequence: TGTGCCAGCAGCTCCCCCTCCAGGGCCTACGAGCAGTACGTC.

The rearrangement joins TRBV6-2 or TRBV6-3 to TRBJ2-7; D perhaps matches TRBD2 (5 bases). The length of the CDR3 is 12 residues. Germline-derived CDR1 and CDR2 are MNHEY and SVGEGT. V was trimmed by 0 bases and J by 13 bases, leaving 13 bases between them. This CDR3 reads CASSYSTGNPYF. The CDR3 nucleotides read TGTGCCAGCAGTTACTCGACCGGGAACCCCTACTTC.

This chain uses TRBV20-1 with TRBJ1-2, with D hard to call. The CDR3 is 13 residues long. Germline V gene data show CDR1 as DFQATT and CDR2 as SNEGSKA (reference sequence). The ends were cut back, 7 bases at V and 4 bases at J, with 16 bases in the middle. The CDR3 protein is CSVTPLGVYGYTF. In DNA, the CDR3 is TGCAGTGTTACACCCCTCGGGGTCTATGGCTACACCTTC.

V usage is TRBV10-3 and J usage is TRBJ2-2; 8 bases line up with TRBD1. Germline CDR1 is ENHRY and CDR2 is SYGVKD. The length of the CDR3 is 16 residues. The trim removed 6 bases at V and 6 bases at J, leaving 12 bases unmatched. As DNA, the CDR3 is TGTGCCATCAGGAGACAGGGGCAAAATTCCTCCGGGGAGCTGTTTTTT. Translation: CAIRRQGQNSSGELFF.

This clonotype was detected only a few times. The chain joins TRBV7-2 to TRBJ2-2; TRBD1 aligns across 10 bases. The germline V gene has CDR1 SGHTA and CDR2 FQGNSA. The CDR3 has 15 amino acids. Trimming cost V 5 bases and J 6 bases; bases outside gene matches: 6. CDR3 DNA: TGTGCCAGCAGCCGACAGGGGGCGTCGGCCGGGGAGCTGTTTTTT. It translates to CASSRQGASAGELFF.

This clonotype was counted between two and nine times. This rearrangement joins TRBV7-2 to TRBJ2-5; D gene ambiguous. The CDR3 sequence is 15 residues long. The germline V gene has CDR1 SGHTA and CDR2 FQGNSA. The V gene lost 0 bases and the J gene lost 7 bases, with 15 bases spanning the gap. CDR3 sequence (DNA): TGTGCCAGCAGCTTAGCGGGCGAGGCTTCCAGGACCCAGTACTTC. It specifies CASSLAGEASRTQYF. The entire variable domain, with the rest obtained from reference TRBV7-2 and TRBJ2-5, is as follows: GAGVSQSPSNKVTEKGKDVELRCDPISGHTALYWYRQSLGQGLEFLIYFQGNSAPDKSGLPSDRFSAERTGGSVSTLTIQRTQQEDSAVYLCASSLAGEASRTQYFGPGTRLLVL.

The gene calls are TRBV20-1 and TRBJ2-3; TRBD2 might be the D (6 bases). CDR1 is DFQATT, CDR2 SNEGSKA, per germline (reference sequence). The CDR3 consists of 13 residues. Trimming pared 6 bases from V and 2 bases from J, leaving 12 bases between. DNA for the CDR3: TGCAGTGCCCAGGGACTCCTCACAGATACGCAGTATTTT. Translation: CSAQGLLTDTQYF.

Only a few counts were recorded for this clonotype. This chain connects TRBV5-6 to TRBJ2-3, with D perhaps TRBD1 (6 bases). This CDR3 has 14 residues. Per germline, CDR1 SGHDT and CDR2 YYEEEE. V was trimmed by 4 bases and J by 2 bases, leaving 11 bases between them. The CDR3 DNA reads TGTGCCAGCAGCAGAGGGACACTCACAGATACGCAGTATTTT. Encoded protein: CASSRGTLTDTQYF.

The gene calls are TRBV5-1 and TRBJ1-5; D gene ambiguous. The germline V gene has CDR1 SGHRS and CDR2 YFSETQ. This CDR3 is 13 amino acids long. The V end was cut by 3 bases, the J end by 5 bases, with 9 bases between. CDR3 sequence: CASSSNLDQPQHF. CDR3 sequence (DNA): TGCGCCAGCAGCTCAAACTTGGATCAGCCCCAGCATTTT.

This clonotype has a count of ten or more. The rearrangement links TRBV5-5 to TRBJ1-1; tentatively, D is TRBD1 (5 bases). Trimming cost V 4 bases and J 1 base, with 14 bases left between them. Germline V lookup: CDR1 SGHKS, CDR2 YYEKEE (reference sequence). CDR3 size: 15 residues. The DNA for the CDR3 is TGTGCCAGCAGCCCCCGGGACGGGCGGAACACTGAAGCTTTCTTT. Protein: CASSPRDGRNTEAFF.

In this sample, this clonotype turned up a few times. The rearrangement joins TRBV18 to TRBJ2-5; D ambiguous. Trimming took 0 bases from V and 3 from J, leaving 8 bases between them. The CDR3 covers 14 residues. The germline V gene has CDR1 KGHSH and CDR2 LQKENI. The CDR3 coding sequence is TGTGCCAGCTCACCACCGGCTTACGAAGAGACCCAGTACTTC. It yields the protein CASSPPAYEETQYF.